This T cell receptor (beta chain) is from a study of T cells after yellow fever vaccination. Across the whole study: For low cell numbers, libraries were made with SMART-Seq v4 Ultra Low Input. Findings and limits, study-wide: Abundant contaminating clonotypes from the bulk population could appear in FACS-sorted repertoires. Compared with primary, the secondary response was weaker and peaked at day 5, not 15.

On this clonotype itself: Its antigen remains unknown.

5'RACE template switching produced TCR cDNA carrying a universal primer site and UMIs. TCRdb re-analysed the 5' RACE reads in MiXCR, keeping a single row per CDR3 protein. The sample lists approximately 350,000 distinct CDR3 sequences; around a tenth were seen once. The CDR3 is 15 amino acids. Germline values: CDR1 MNHNS, CDR2 SASEGT. V gave up 6 bases and J gave up 5 bases; unmatched junction bases: 7. Sequenced material: PBMCs, taken on the day of the first yellow fever vaccination. The chain uses TRBV6-1 and TRBJ2-2; TRBD2 agrees at 9 bases. The receptor was derived from a man aged 18 to 29 who received the YFV17D yellow fever vaccine. CDR3 residues: CASSLTAGGTGELFF. In DNA form, the CDR3 reads TGTGCCAGCAGCCTAACGGCGGGGGGGACCGGGGAGCTGTTTTTT.